This T cell receptor (beta chain) originates from a study of CD8+CD57+ T cells in acquired aplastic anemia. The CDR3 is made up of 15 amino acids. Germline CDR1 and CDR2: LNHDA and SQIVND (reference sequence). V gave up 5 bases and J gave up 4 bases, with 18 bases separating them. This clonotype was seen only once. Its antigen is not identified. Patients chosen for sequencing had shown CD8+CD57+ cell expansion by flow cytometry. Each patient had severe acquired aplastic anemia. The study profiled TCR beta VDJ and CDR3 using genomic DNA as template. In TCRdb, the reads were re-called with MiXCR into one record per CDR3 protein. Found here are about 75,000 distinct CDR3 sequences, approximately 70% of them singletons; the top ten hold 65% to 85%. Study-wide results and limits: In CD8+ cells, Simpson's diversity showed no significant difference between patients and controls. Patients and controls had in common some 30 CD8+ CDR3 sequences.

This receptor was taken from a human donor with aplastic anemia. Specimen: sorted CD4+, CD8+, or CD8+CD57+ T cells (not recorded which) from PBMCs. The V gene is TRBV19, the J gene TRBJ2-7; maybe TRBD2 (6 bases). The CDR3 protein is CASSLRLMEGYEQYF. The CDR3 coding sequence is TGTGCCAGTAGTCTCCGACTTATGGAGGGATACGAGCAGTACTTC.